This T cell receptor beta chain was found in a study of blood T cells in healthy people across ages. The V gene lost 3 bases and the J gene lost 5 bases, with 16 bases spanning the gap. CDR3 length: 15 residues. Germline V gene data show CDR1 as SNHLY and CDR2 as FYNNEI. Using a J-beta primer mix together with a sample-barcoded 5' primer, a second PCR was run for about 7 to 12 cycles. A single record per CDR3 protein comes from TCRdb applying MiXCR to the 5' RACE reads. The sample lists approximately 1,000,000 distinct CDR3 sequences; around 45% were seen once. This clonotype has just a few counts. The clonotype was recovered from a woman in her sixties in good health. This chain links TRBV2 with TRBJ2-5, with TRBD2 as a possible D gene (5 bases). The sample consisted of blood. As DNA, the CDR3 is TGTGCCAGCAGTGAGGACCGGGGTCAAGCGGAGACCCAGTACTTC. Translation gives CASSEDRGQAETQYF. Together with reference TRBV2 and TRBJ2-5, the CDR3 gives the full variable domain: EPEVTQTPSHQVTQMGQEVILRCVPISNHLYFYWYRQILGQKVEFLVSFYNNEISEKSEIFDDQFSVERPDGSNFTLKIRSTKLEDSAMYFCASSEDRGQAETQYFGPGTRLLVL.